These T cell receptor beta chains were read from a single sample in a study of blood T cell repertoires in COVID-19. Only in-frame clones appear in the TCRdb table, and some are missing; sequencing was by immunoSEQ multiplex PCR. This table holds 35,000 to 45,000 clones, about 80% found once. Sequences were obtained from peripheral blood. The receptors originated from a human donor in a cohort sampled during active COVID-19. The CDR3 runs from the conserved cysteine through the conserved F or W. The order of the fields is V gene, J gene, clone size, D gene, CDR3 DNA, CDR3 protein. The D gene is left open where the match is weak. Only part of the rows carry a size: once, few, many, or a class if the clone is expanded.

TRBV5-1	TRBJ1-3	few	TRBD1	TGCGCCAGCAGCACTATGACAGGGACTGGAAACACCATATATTTT	CASSTMTGTGNTIYF
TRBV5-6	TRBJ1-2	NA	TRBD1	TGTGCCAGCAGCTCCCGGACAGGCCCTCAAGGCTACACCTTC	CASSSRTGPQGYTF
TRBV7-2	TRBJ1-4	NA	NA	TGTGCCAGCAGCCCTAACAGGGAAGAAAAACTGTTTTTT	CASSPNREEKLFF
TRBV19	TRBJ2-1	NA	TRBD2	TGTGCCAGTAGTAGCCGACTAGCCTATGAGCAGTTCTTC	CASSSRLAYEQFF
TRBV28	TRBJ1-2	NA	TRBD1	TGTGCCAGCAGGCGGGACAGGGGAAAGACTAACTATGGCTACACCTTC	CASRRDRGKTNYGYTF
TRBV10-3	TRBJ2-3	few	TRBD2	TGTGCCATCAGTGGACTAGCGGGACGAGATACGCAGTATTTT	CAISGLAGRDTQYF
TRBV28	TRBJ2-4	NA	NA	TGTGCCTCCCAGGATGCGCTAGCCAAAAACATTCAGTACTTC	CASQDALAKNIQYF
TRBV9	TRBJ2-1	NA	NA	TGTGCCAGCAGCGCCCACGGGCCGGGGAATGAGCAGTTCTTC	CASSAHGPGNEQFF
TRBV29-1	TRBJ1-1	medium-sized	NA	TGCAGCGCTGAGGGCGGGGTGGACACTGAAGCTTTCTTT	CSAEGGVDTEAFF
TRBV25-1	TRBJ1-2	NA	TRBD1	TGTGCCAGCAGGGAGGAGGGACAGGGGCATGGCTACACCTTC	CASREEGQGHGYTF
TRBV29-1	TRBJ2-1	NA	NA	TGCAGCGCGCTCGGAGGGTCGAGCTCCTACAATGAGCAGTTCTTC	CSALGGSSSYNEQFF
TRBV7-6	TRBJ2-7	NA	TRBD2	TGTGCCAGCAGCTCAAGGGGGTCGGGACTAGGAGACCTTTACGAGCAGTACTTC	CASSSRGSGLGDLYEQYF
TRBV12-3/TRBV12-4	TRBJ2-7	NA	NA	TGTGCCAGCAGTTTAGAACAGTTTTACGAGCAGTACTTC	CASSLEQFYEQYF
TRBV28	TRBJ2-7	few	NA	TGTGCCAGCAGTTTATATAACAGGGTTAGGCGCGAGCAGTACTTC	CASSLYNRVRREQYF
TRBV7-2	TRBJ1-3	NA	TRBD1	TGTGCCAGCAGCTTAGAAGGGGGCTCCGGAAACACCATATATTTT	CASSLEGGSGNTIYF
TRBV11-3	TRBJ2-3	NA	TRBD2	TGTGCCAGCAGCCCTAGGGGCGGGAGTGGCACAGATACGCAGTATTTT	CASSPRGGSGTDTQYF
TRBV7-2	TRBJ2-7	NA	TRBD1	TGTGCCAGCAGTCGGCGGGACAGGGGGCTGTACGAGCAGTACTTC	CASSRRDRGLYEQYF
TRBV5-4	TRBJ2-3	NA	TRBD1	TGTGCCAGCAGCAGGGGACAGGGTACCTCAGATACGCAGTATTTT	CASSRGQGTSDTQYF
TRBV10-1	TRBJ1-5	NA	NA	TGCGCCAGCAGCACCGGGGTACGGGGGCCCCAGCATTTT	CASSTGVRGPQHF
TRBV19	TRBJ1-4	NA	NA	TGTGCCAGTACCCCTCAGGGGAAGGGTAATGAAAAACTGTTTTTT	CASTPQGKGNEKLFF
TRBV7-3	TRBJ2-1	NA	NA	TGTGCCAGCAGCTTGGACACAAACAATGAGCAGTTCTTC	CASSLDTNNEQFF
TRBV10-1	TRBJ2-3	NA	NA	TGCGCCAGCAGTCGGGAAGATACGCAGTATTTT	CASSREDTQYF
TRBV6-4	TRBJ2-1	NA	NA	TGTGCCAGCAGTGACTCCGCCGCGACTAGTAGGAATGAGCAGTTCTTC	CASSDSAATSRNEQFF
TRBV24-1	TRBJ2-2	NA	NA	TGTGCCACCATGGAACAGGGCCGCACCGGGGAGCTGTTTTTT	CATMEQGRTGELFF
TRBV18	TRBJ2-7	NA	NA	TGTGCCAGCTCACCGCAACCTAACGAGCAGTACTTC	CASSPQPNEQYF
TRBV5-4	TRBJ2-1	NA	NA	TGTGCCAGCAGCCTCCCTAGGGGCAGAGGCTCCTACAATGAGCAGTTCTTC	CASSLPRGRGSYNEQFF
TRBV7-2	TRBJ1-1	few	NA	TGTGCCAGCAGCTTAGAGGCAGGGGAGAACACTGAAGCTTTCTTT	CASSLEAGENTEAFF
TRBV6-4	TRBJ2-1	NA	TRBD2	TGTGCCAGCAGTGACTCGGCTAGCGGGAGGGCCTATTATGAGCAGTTCTTC	CASSDSASGRAYYEQFF
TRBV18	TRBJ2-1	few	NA	TGTGCCAGCTCAAGCACAGGGTTGGCGAATGAGCAGTTCTTC	CASSSTGLANEQFF
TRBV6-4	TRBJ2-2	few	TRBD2	TGTGCCAGCAGTGAGACTAGCGACACCGGGGAGCTGTTTTTT	CASSETSDTGELFF
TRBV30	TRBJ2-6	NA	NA	TGTGCCTGGGGGCCCAAGAGGAGAGGGGCCAACGTCCTGACTTTC	CAWGPKRRGANVLTF
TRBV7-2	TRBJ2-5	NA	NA	TGTGCCAGCAGCTTCGGGTGGGGCGGAGATAGAAGGGGGGAGACCCAGTACTTC	CASSFGWGGDRRGETQYF
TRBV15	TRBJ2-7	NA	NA	TGTGCCACCAGCAGAGATAAGGGGGTGCACTACGAGCAGTACTTC	CATSRDKGVHYEQYF
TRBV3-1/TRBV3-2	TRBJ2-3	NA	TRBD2	TGTGCCAGCAGCCAAGAACTAGCGGCGCAGTATTTT	CASSQELAAQYF
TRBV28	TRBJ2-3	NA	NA	TGTGCCAGCAGTTCCCCTAGCACAGATACGCAGTATTTT	CASSSPSTDTQYF
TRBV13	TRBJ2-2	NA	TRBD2	TGTGCCAGCAGCTCCCTGACTAGCGGGAGTGGTAGTGCCGGGGAGCTGTTTTTT	CASSSLTSGSGSAGELFF
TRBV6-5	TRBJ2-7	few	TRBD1	TGTGCCAGCAGTCTCCGGACAGGGAACGAGCAGTACTTC	CASSLRTGNEQYF
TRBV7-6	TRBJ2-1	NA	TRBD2	TGTGCCAGCAGCCCCAGCAGCGGGATTAATGAGCAGTTCTTC	CASSPSSGINEQFF
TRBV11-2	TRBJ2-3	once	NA	TGTGCCAGCAGCCACACAGATACGCAGTATTTT	CASSHTDTQYF
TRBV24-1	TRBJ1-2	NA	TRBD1	TGTGCCCGACCCCCGGGACAGGGGACTAACTATGGCTACACCTTC	CARPPGQGTNYGYTF
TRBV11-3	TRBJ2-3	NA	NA	TGTGCCAGCAGCTTAGGCAGTTCTGGCACAGATACGCAGTATTTT	CASSLGSSGTDTQYF
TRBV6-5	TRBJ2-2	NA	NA	TGTGCCAGCAGCGCCCTGACGGGAGCGGTCGGGGAGCTGTTTTTT	CASSALTGAVGELFF
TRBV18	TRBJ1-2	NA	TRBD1	TGTGCCAGCTCACCTGGACAGGCCTTGAACTATGGCTACACCTTC	CASSPGQALNYGYTF
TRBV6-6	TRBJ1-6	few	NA	TGTGCCAGCAGTTCGGAAACAGGGTATAATTCACCCCTCCACTTT	CASSSETGYNSPLHF
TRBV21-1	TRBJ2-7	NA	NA	TGTGCCAGCAGCAAAAGGGCTAAGTTCGGGACAGGGGTGAGCGAGCAGTACTTC	CASSKRAKFGTGVSEQYF
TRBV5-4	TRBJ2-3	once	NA	TGTGCCAGCAGCTTGGCCCGGGGGGCTCGCACAGATACGCAGTATTTT	CASSLARGARTDTQYF
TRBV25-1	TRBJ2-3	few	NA	TGTGCCAGCAGCGCGAGGGCGAATACGCAGTATTTT	CASSARANTQYF
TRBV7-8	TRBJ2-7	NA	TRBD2	TGTGCCAGCAGCCTGCCGGGAGCGGGAGGCTACGAGCAGTACTTC	CASSLPGAGGYEQYF
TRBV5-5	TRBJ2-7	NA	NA	TGTGCCAGCAGCTTGCAGCCCGGGGAGGAATACGAGCAGTACTTC	CASSLQPGEEYEQYF
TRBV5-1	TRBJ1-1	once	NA	TGCGCCAGCAGCGCGGACGGGGGGGACACTGAAGCTTTCTTT	CASSADGGDTEAFF
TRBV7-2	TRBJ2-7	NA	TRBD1	TGTGCCAGCAGTCAGGACAGGGACTACGAGCAGTACTTC	CASSQDRDYEQYF
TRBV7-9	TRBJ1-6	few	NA	TGTGCCAGCAGCTTAGTTTCCGGACAATCCCTCCACTTT	CASSLVSGQSLHF
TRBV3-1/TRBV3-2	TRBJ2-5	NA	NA	TGTGCCAGCAGCCCATCTGGGACTTTACAAGAGACCCAGTACTTC	CASSPSGTLQETQYF
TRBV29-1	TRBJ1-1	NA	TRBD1	TGCAGCGTTGAAGGGGACAGGGGCACTGAAGCTTTCTTT	CSVEGDRGTEAFF
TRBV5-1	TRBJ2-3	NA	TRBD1	TGCGCCAGCAGCTTCCGGGACAGGGGGGATACGCAGTATTTT	CASSFRDRGDTQYF
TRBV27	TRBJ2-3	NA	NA	TGTGCCAGCAGTTTATACGCAGGGTCAGATACGCAGTATTTT	CASSLYAGSDTQYF
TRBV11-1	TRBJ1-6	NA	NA	TGTGCCAGCAGCGGCTCCGGGACAACTAATTCACCCCTCCACTTT	CASSGSGTTNSPLHF